These 30 T cell receptor beta chains originate from one sample sequenced in a study of regulatory T cells in long-lasting Graves disease. Described time point: newly diagnosed GD, antithyroid drugs for less than 3 months. The TCR library used RNA extracted from PBMCs. The authors built TCR beta libraries using iRepertoire HTBI primers and Arm-PCR of CDR3 regions. TCRdb analysed the multiplex PCR reads with MiXCR anew, one entry per CDR3 protein. The sample has 440,000 or so distinct CDR3 sequences, 15% to 20% seen once. This same sample was also taken into another study, of T cells in Graves' hyperthyroidism and ophthalmopathy.

The sequencing here drew on peripheral blood mononuclear cells (PBMCs), taken at new diagnosis, from a patient treated with antithyroid drugs. These receptors all come from a woman under 40 with Graves disease.

The table lists this clonotype with many counts. V usage is TRBV2 and J usage is TRBJ2-3; tentative D call: TRBD2 (5 bases). Trimming left V 2 bases short and J 1 base short, with 16 bases between. Germline CDR1 reads SNHLY; CDR2 reads FYNNEI. CDR3 length: 17 residues. CDR3 coding DNA: TGTGCCAGCAGTGAAAAGTCTAGCCCTCGGGGCACAGATACGCAGTATTTT. Translating gives CASSEKSSPRGTDTQYF.

Ten or more counts support this clonotype. The chain employs TRBV7-6 and TRBJ1-1; no reliable D call. V was shortened by 3 bases and J by 0 bases, with 5 bases between the two germline ends. Germline V gives CDR1 SGHVS, CDR2 FNYEAQ. This CDR3 spans 13 amino acids. CDR3: CASSLDVNTEAFF. The CDR3 DNA is TGTGCCAGCAGCTTGGATGTGAACACTGAAGCTTTCTTT.

Ten or more counts support this clonotype. V gene TRBV11-2 combines with J gene TRBJ2-1; the match to TRBD2 covers 9 bases. With V trimmed by 0 bases and J by 4 bases, 4 bases remained unmatched. Germline V CDR1 and CDR2: SGHAT, FQNNGV. CDR3 length equals 16 residues. The CDR3 coding sequence is TGTGCCAGCAGCTTAGACGCTAGCGGGGCGTACAATGAGCAGTTCTTC. Translated, it gives CASSLDASGAYNEQFF.

With respect to this clonotype: A read error is likely, as this CDR3 ends without the conserved phenylalanine or tryptophan. Here the CDR3 DNA reads TGTGCCTGGGGTTACCGGGGACCCTCCTATGGCTACACCTCC. This gives the protein CAWGYRGPSYGYTS. The rearrangement joins TRBV30 to TRBJ1-2, with a possible D match to TRBD1 (5 bases). The V gene's germline CDR1 is GTSNPN and CDR2 SVGIG (reference sequence). This CDR3 has 14 amino acids. V gave up 5 bases and J gave up 4 bases, with 17 bases separating them.

Ten or more counts support this clonotype. The V call is TRBV28, the J call TRBJ1-1, with D unclear. The CDR3 contains 12 residues. Germline CDR1 and CDR2: MDHEN and SYDVKM. The V and J ends lost 8 bases and 4 bases respectively, with 11 bases between them. The CDR3 loop is CASETFGTEAFF. For the CDR3, the DNA is TGTGCCAGCGAAACATTTGGCACTGAAGCTTTCTTT.

The sample holds a few counts of this clonotype. The gene calls are TRBV19 and TRBJ2-1; D is undetermined. Trimming cost V 4 bases and J 8 bases, with 18 bases left between them. This CDR3 has 15 residues. Germline V CDR1 and CDR2: LNHDA, SQIVND (reference sequence). DNA of the CDR3: TGTGCCAGTAGTAAGAGTACCCCCCGACAATATGAGCAGTTCTTC. This translates into CASSKSTPRQYEQFF.

This clonotype was seen ten or more times. The chain is built from TRBV7-2 and TRBJ2-1, with D uncertain. CDR3 length: 18 amino acids. V dropped 5 bases and J dropped 3 bases, with 23 bases sitting between them. The germline V gene encodes CDR1 SGHTA and CDR2 FQGNSA. The CDR3 DNA sequence: TGTGCCAGCAGCCTACTGCGGTCGGGCTCTACCTTCTACAATGAGCAGTTCTTC. This sequence encodes CASSLLRSGSTFYNEQFF.

The chain couples TRBV28 to TRBJ1-5; D unresolved. Germline CDR1 reads MDHEN; CDR2 reads SYDVKM. The CDR3 loop spans 16 amino acids. Trimming took off 7 bases at V and 1 base at J, with 17 bases between the two ends. The CDR3 coding sequence is TGTGCCAGCAACGGGTGGGAAAGGGTGAGCAATCAGCCCCAGCATTTT. Translated, it gives CASNGWERVSNQPQHF.

This chain uses TRBV19 with TRBJ1-2; no clear D. CDR1 LNHDA and CDR2 SQIVND come from the germline V gene (reference sequence). This CDR3 is 13 amino acids long. V lost 4 bases to trimming and J lost 8 bases, with 14 bases between them. CDR3 region: CASSTTLREGYTF. The CDR3 nucleotides are TGTGCCAGTAGTACTACCCTACGTGAAGGCTACACCTTC.

This clonotype was recorded many times. The rearrangement joins TRBV5-8 to TRBJ1-1; 11 bases agree with TRBD1. Germline V gene sequence: CDR1 SGHTS, CDR2 YDEGEE. There are 15 residues in the CDR3. Trimming at V came to 4 bases and at J to 6 bases, leaving 8 bases not matched to a gene. CDR3 amino acids: CASSGGQGAEPEAFF. In DNA form, the CDR3 reads TGTGCCAGCAGCGGAGGACAGGGGGCGGAACCTGAAGCTTTCTTT.

This clonotype has at least ten counts. The V call is TRBV12-3 or TRBV12-4, the J call TRBJ1-1; the D is unclear. The CDR3 is 13 residues long. V lost 5 bases to trimming and J lost 7 bases, with 14 bases between them. The CDR3 DNA sequence: TGTGCCAGCAGTAAGGACCCGGTGGGTGAAGCTTTCTTT. It translates to CASSKDPVGEAFF.

This clonotype was detected ten times or more. The V call is TRBV7-9, the J call TRBJ1-3, with D unclear. CDR1 is SEHNR, CDR2 FQNEAQ, per germline (reference sequence). The CDR3 loop spans 12 amino acids. Trimming removed 0 bases at V and 3 bases at J, with 0 bases between. CDR3 coding DNA: TGTGCCAGCAGCTTAGCTGGAAACACCATATATTTT. This translates into CASSLAGNTIYF.

The chain combines TRBV20-1 with TRBJ2-7, with D perhaps TRBD2 (5 bases). Germline V gives CDR1 DFQATT, CDR2 SNEGSKA (reference sequence). Deletions cut 1 base from V and 0 bases from J, with 19 bases between. The CDR3 runs 17 residues. The CDR3 nucleotides are TGCAGTGCTAGAGGGCCCTCAATAGCGCGCAGCTCCTACGAGCAGTACTTC. Translating gives CSARGPSIARSSYEQYF.

This clonotype showed up just a few times. The genes are TRBV5-1 and TRBJ2-2; D might be TRBD1 or TRBD2, each matching 7 bases. This CDR3 has 19 amino acids. CDR1 SGHRS and CDR2 YFSETQ come from the germline V gene. V was clipped by 0 bases and J by 6 bases, with 24 bases between them. For the CDR3, the DNA is TGCGCCAGCAGCTTGGATTACAGGGGCCGACTAGCTCAGGCCGGGGAGCTGTTTTTT. Translating it yields CASSLDYRGRLAQAGELFF. Together with reference TRBV5-1 and TRBJ2-2, the CDR3 gives the full variable domain: KAGVTQTPRYLIKTRGQQVTLSCSPISGHRSVSWYQQTPGQGLQFLFEYFSETQRNKGNFPGRFSGRQFSNSRSEMNVSTLELGDSALYLCASSLDYRGRLAQAGELFFGEGSRLTVL.

CDR3 sequence reads: CASSSGTSGRGEQFF. The CDR3 nucleotides are TGCGCCAGCAGCTCCGGGACTAGCGGGAGGGGTGAGCAGTTCTTC. The genes are TRBV5-1 and TRBJ2-1; 16 bases match TRBD2. Germline loops: CDR1 SGHRS, CDR2 YFSETQ. The length of the CDR3 is 15 residues. V lost 3 bases and J lost 9; bases outside the gene matches: 3.

This clonotype was recorded at least ten times. The chain employs TRBV20-1 and TRBJ2-3, with 11 bases identical to TRBD2. The germline CDR1 and CDR2 sequences are DFQATT and SNEGSKA (reference sequence). V lost 4 bases and J lost 6; bases outside the gene matches: 9. This CDR3 region has 15 residues. The CDR3 loop is CSATETSGIMDTQYF. In DNA form, the CDR3 reads TGCAGTGCTACTGAGACTAGCGGGATAATGGATACGCAGTATTTT.

This clonotype was found a few times. The chain uses TRBV4-2 and TRBJ2-5, with TRBD2 matching 9 bases. The end of the DNA fits TRBJ2-1 better, so the J call may be wrong. The CDR3 is 17 amino acids. Looked up from germline, CDR1 is LGHNA and CDR2 is YNFKEQ. In DNA form, the CDR3 reads TGTGCCAGCAGCCAAGATGGGCGCGGGAGGGCCTCGAATGAGCAGTTCTTC. Translation gives CASSQDGRGRASNEQFF.

This clonotype was observed many times. This chain links TRBV6-2 or TRBV6-3 with TRBJ2-1; 10 nucleotides line up with TRBD2. This CDR3 has 16 residues. The J segment lost 4 bases and the V segment lost 6 bases, leaving 9 bases of the junction unmatched. The germline V gene encodes CDR1 MNHEY and CDR2 SVGEGT. The CDR3 DNA is TGTGCCAGCAGCCTCGGAGGTAGCGGGAGGTACAATGAGCAGTTCTTC. This sequence encodes CASSLGGSGRYNEQFF.

This clonotype was recorded many times. This rearrangement joins TRBV7-8 to TRBJ1-5; 8 bases match TRBD1. CDR1 SGHVS and CDR2 FQNEAQ come from the germline V gene. The V and J ends lost 5 bases and 4 bases, in that order; junction bases with no gene match: 13. The CDR3 has 17 residues. The chain's CDR3 is CASSHRRMTGVNQPQHF. CDR3 nucleotides: TGTGCCAGCAGCCATCGACGAATGACAGGGGTGAATCAGCCCCAGCATTTT. Based on the CDR3 plus reference TRBV7-8 and TRBJ1-5, the full variable domain is GAGVSQSPRYKVAKRGQDVALRCDPISGHVSLFWYQQALGQGPEFLTYFQNEAQLDKSGLPSDRFFAERPEGSVSTLKIQRTQQEDSAVYLCASSHRRMTGVNQPQHFGDGTRLSIL.

V and J are TRBV6-2 or TRBV6-3 and TRBJ2-2; D is perhaps TRBD1 or TRBD2 (6 bases each). The germline CDR1 and CDR2 sequences are MNHEY and SVGEGT. The CDR3 is 16 residues long. V lost 8 bases and J 2 bases, leaving 18 bases between the germline ends. The CDR3 spells CASRRKGGTNTGELFF. For the CDR3, the DNA is TGTGCCAGCCGACGTAAGGGGGGCACCAACACCGGGGAGCTGTTTTTT.

This rearrangement joins TRBV7-9 to TRBJ1-5; tentative D call: TRBD1 (6 bases). Per the germline V gene, CDR1 is SEHNR and CDR2 is FQNEAQ (reference sequence). V lost 4 bases, J lost 1 base, and 20 bases lay in between. CDR3 length: 18 residues. Written as DNA, the CDR3 is TGTGCCAGCAGCTCGACCAAGTTGGGGGCAGGAAGCAATCAGCCCCAGCATTTT. It specifies CASSSTKLGAGSNQPQHF.

On this clonotype: A far larger clone differs by one base, so this is likely a read error. The chain has TRBV13 and TRBJ2-4; 13 nucleotides line up with TRBD2. The DNA end lines up better with TRBJ2-1; the J call may be wrong. This CDR3 comprises 18 residues. Germline CDR1 is PRHDT and CDR2 is FYEKMQ (reference sequence). CDR3 sequence reads: CASSTLTSGRSRRDDQFF. The CDR3 DNA reads TGTGCCAGCAGCACCCTGACTAGCGGGAGGAGTAGAAGGGATGATCAGTTCTTC.

There are a few counts of this clonotype. The genes are TRBV5-4 and TRBJ2-2, with a weak D call TRBD1 (5 bases). The V end lost 6 bases, the J end lost 3 bases, and 9 bases lay between the germline ends. Germline V gene data show CDR1 as SGHNT and CDR2 as YYREEE (reference sequence). This CDR3 comprises 13 residues. CDR3 residues: CASKGWDTGELFF. CDR3 DNA sequence: TGTGCCAGCAAGGGGTGGGACACCGGGGAGCTGTTTTTT.

This clonotype was observed many times. CDR3 nucleotide sequence: TGTGCCAGCAGCTTAGTCGGGGTTCCCTACAATGAGCAGTTCTTC. Protein sequence: CASSLVGVPYNEQFF. The rearrangement joins TRBV11-2 to TRBJ2-1; D is perhaps TRBD2 (5 bases). The CDR3 sequence is 15 residues long. The germline gives CDR1 SGHAT, CDR2 FQNNGV. With 1 base removed from V and 2 bases from J, the gap between germline ends came to 9 bases.

This clonotype was observed at least ten times. Given a much more abundant clone one base away, this may be a read error. The chain has TRBV7-2 and TRBJ2-5; 10 bases fit TRBD2. Germline CDR1 reads SGHTA; CDR2 reads FQGNSA. The CDR3 has 15 residues. CDR3 DNA: TGTGCCGGCAGCGTACTCGATGGGACTAGCGCGACCCAGTACTTC. The encoded protein is CAGSVLDGTSATQYF.

This clonotype has at least ten counts. V and J are TRBV10-3 and TRBJ2-3; TRBD2 matches at 7 bases. Germline V CDR1 and CDR2: ENHRY, SYGVKD. The CDR3 covers 16 residues. V trimming: 0 bases; J trimming: 5 bases; junction bases outside the gene matches: 8. The CDR3 coding sequence is TGTGCCATCAGTGAGTCCCTAGCGGCACCCGAAGATACGCAGTATTTT. As protein: CAISESLAAPEDTQYF.

At least ten counts were recorded for this clonotype. The chain carries TRBV2 and TRBJ2-7; 13 positions match TRBD2. Looked up from germline, CDR1 is SNHLY and CDR2 is FYNNEI. The CDR3 is made up of 15 amino acids. Unmatched junction bases numbered 4, after V lost 6 bases and J lost 2 bases. The CDR3 here is CASRIGLAGAYEQYF. The DNA for the CDR3 is TGTGCCAGCAGGATAGGACTAGCGGGGGCCTACGAGCAGTACTTC.

This clonotype was detected ten times or more. The chain couples TRBV24-1 to TRBJ2-3, with D perhaps assigned TRBD1 or TRBD2 (5 bases each). The CDR3 is 12 amino acids. CDR1 and CDR2 (germline): KGHDR, SFDVKD. V was cut by 10 bases and J by 6 bases, with 13 bases left in between. CDR3 in amino acids: CATHGEGDTQYF. The DNA for the CDR3 is TGTGCCACGCACGGCGAGGGGGATACGCAGTATTTT.

About this clonotype itself: It is likely a read error: a sequence one base away is far more abundant. The genes are TRBV6-2 or TRBV6-3 and TRBJ2-1; 15 bases fit TRBD2. The CDR3 loop spans 15 amino acids. V was pared by 8 bases and J by 5 bases, with 4 bases of the junction left unmatched. The germline CDR1 and CDR2 sequences are MNHEY and SVGEGT. The CDR3 bases are TGTGCCAGCGGACTAGCGGGAGGGCCCCACAATGAGCAGTTCTTC. It is translated as CASGLAGGPHNEQFF.

This clonotype was recorded at least ten times. The chain joins TRBV28 to TRBJ2-1, with 9 nucleotides matching TRBD2. The CDR3 is 13 amino acids. V shed 5 bases and J 7 bases; nucleotides not matched to a gene: 3. Germline values: CDR1 MDHEN, CDR2 SYDVKM. The CDR3 nucleotides are TGTGCCAGCAGTCGACTAGCGGAAAATGAGCAGTTCTTC. As protein: CASSRLAENEQFF.